This T cell receptor beta chain was found in a study of sequential checkpoint blockade in melanoma. Method: immunoSEQ multiplex PCR; TCRdb's copy keeps in-frame clones and lacks some. The table shows roughly 30,000 clones, with approximately 81% occurring only once. The germline V gene encodes CDR1 SGDLS and CDR2 YYNGEE. V lost 4 bases, J lost 5 bases, and 4 bases stayed unmatched. The CDR3 has 14 amino acids. Described treatment: randomized to nivolumab then ipilimumab (arm A) or the reverse (arm B). The chain couples TRBV9 to TRBJ2-1, with 9 bases fitting TRBD1. The input for sequencing was CD8+ T cells sorted from blood (inferred from file names), taken from a patient given nivolumab and ipilimumab in sequence. This TCR derives from a human donor with melanoma. CDR3 DNA: TGTGCCAGCAGCCCGTGGACAGGGGACAATGAGCAGTTCTTC. This gives the protein CASSPWTGDNEQFF.